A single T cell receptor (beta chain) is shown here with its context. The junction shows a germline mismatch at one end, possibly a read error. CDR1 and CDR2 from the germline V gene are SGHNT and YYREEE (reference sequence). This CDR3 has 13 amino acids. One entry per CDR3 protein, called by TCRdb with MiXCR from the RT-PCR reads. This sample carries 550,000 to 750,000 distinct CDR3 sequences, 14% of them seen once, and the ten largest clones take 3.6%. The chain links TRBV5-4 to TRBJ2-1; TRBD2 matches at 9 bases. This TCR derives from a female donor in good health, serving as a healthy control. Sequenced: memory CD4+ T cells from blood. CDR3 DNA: TGTGCCAGCAGCTTGGATCCTAGCGGGGATGGGGTCTTC. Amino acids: CASSLDPSGDGVF. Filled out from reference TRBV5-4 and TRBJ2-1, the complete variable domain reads ETGVTQSPTHLIKTRGQQVTLRCSSQSGHNTVSWYQQALGQGPQFIFQYYREEENGRGNFPPRFSGLQFPNYSSELNVNALELDDSALYLCASSLDPSGDGVFGPGTRLTVL.